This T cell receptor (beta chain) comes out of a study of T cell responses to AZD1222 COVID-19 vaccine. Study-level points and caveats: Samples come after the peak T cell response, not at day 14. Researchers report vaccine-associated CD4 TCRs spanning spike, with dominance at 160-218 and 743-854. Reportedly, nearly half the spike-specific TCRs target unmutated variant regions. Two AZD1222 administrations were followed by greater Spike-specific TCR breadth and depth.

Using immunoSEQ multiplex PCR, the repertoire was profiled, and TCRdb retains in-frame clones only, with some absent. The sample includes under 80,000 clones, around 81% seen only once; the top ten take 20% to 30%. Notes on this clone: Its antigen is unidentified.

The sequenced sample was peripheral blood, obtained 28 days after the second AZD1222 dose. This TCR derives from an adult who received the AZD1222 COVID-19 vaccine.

The CDR3 loop is CASSDLRRTEAFF. In DNA form, the CDR3 reads TGTGCCAGCAGCGACCTGAGGAGAACTGAAGCTTTCTTT. This chain connects TRBV6-6 to TRBJ1-1, with no clear D. The V end lost 6 bases, the J end lost 5 bases, and 13 bases lay between the germline ends. Looked up from germline, CDR1 is MNHNY and CDR2 is SVGAGI (reference sequence). The CDR3 totals 13 residues.